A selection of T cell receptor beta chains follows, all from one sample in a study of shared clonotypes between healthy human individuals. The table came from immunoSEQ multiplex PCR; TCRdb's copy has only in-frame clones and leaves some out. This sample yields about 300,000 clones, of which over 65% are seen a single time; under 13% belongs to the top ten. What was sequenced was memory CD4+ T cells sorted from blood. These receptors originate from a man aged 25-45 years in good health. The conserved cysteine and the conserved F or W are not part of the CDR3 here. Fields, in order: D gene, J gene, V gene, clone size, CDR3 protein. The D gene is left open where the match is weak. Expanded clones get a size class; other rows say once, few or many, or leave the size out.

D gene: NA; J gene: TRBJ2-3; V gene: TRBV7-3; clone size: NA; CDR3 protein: ASSLSFTDTQY
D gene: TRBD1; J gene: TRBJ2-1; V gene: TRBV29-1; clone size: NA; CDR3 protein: SVDGRDRGSNEQF
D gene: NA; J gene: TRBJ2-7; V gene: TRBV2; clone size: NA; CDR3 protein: ASSGDRLYEQY
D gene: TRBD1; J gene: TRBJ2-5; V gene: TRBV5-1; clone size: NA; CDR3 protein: ASQTGNLGTGGGLETQY
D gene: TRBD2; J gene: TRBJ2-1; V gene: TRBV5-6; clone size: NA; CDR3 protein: ASSSKAGVGNEQF
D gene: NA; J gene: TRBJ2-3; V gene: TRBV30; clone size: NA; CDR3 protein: AWSVGRGDTQY
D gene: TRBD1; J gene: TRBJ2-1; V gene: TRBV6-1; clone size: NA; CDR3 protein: ASRAGTGVYNEQF
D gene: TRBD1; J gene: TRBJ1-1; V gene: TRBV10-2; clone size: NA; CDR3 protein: ASSPGGQAPF
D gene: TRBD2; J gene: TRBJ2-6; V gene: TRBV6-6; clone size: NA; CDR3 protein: ASSSGGFSGANVLT
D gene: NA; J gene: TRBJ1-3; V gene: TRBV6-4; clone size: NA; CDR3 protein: ASSDGGTGNTIY
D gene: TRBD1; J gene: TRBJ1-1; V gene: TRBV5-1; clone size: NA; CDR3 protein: ASSRTGGGRAF
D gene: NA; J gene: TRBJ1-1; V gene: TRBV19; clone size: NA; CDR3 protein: ASSIEGEGTEAF
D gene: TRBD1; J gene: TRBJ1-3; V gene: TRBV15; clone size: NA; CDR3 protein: ATSHPGQRGGNTIY
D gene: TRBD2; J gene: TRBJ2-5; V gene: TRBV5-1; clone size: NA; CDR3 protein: ASSKPGQGTRDSGRAQETQY
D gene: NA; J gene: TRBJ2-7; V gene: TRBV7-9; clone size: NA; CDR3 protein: ASSPDRWGDYEQY
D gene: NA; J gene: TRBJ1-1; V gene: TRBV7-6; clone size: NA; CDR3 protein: ASSLRAGDTEAF
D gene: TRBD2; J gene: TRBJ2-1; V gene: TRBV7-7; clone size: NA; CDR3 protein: ASSRAGVENEQF
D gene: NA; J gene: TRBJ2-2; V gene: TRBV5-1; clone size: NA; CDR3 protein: ASSQTRGGAGELF
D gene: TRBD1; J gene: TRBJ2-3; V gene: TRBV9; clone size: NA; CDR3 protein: ASSVKQGTGVTAADTQY
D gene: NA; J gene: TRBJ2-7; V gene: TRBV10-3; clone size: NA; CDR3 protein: AILRTDSYEQY
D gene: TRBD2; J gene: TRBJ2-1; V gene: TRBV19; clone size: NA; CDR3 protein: ASSMRTSRYNEQF
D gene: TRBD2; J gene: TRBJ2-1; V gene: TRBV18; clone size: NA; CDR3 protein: ASSPNFVSSGRDNEQF
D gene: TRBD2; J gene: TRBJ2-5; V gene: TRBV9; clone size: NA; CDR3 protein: ASSASGAGETQY
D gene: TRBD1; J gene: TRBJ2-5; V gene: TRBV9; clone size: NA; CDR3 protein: ASSPGQGRETQY
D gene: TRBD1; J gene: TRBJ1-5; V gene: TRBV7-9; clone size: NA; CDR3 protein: ASSLVRTGFSNQPQH
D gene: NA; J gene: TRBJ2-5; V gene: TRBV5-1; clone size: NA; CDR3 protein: ASSLWGTGETQY
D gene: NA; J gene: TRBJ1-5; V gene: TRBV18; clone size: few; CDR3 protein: ASSPQLNQPQH
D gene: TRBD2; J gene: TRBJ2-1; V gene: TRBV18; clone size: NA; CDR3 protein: ASSGGRRDYSYNEQF
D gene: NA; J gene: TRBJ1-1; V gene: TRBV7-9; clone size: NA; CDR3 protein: ASSHRVDWSTEAF
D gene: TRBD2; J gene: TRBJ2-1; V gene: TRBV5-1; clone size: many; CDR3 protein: ASSSRTSGGNEQF
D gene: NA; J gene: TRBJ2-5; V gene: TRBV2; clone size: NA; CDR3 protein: ASSTLGETQY
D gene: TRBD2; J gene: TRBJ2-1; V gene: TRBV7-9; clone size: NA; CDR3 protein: ASSLGSGGAQEQF
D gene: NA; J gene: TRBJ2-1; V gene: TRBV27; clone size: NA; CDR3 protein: ASTRRLDNEQF
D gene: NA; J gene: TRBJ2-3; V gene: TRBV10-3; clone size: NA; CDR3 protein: AIDAGRGTDTQY